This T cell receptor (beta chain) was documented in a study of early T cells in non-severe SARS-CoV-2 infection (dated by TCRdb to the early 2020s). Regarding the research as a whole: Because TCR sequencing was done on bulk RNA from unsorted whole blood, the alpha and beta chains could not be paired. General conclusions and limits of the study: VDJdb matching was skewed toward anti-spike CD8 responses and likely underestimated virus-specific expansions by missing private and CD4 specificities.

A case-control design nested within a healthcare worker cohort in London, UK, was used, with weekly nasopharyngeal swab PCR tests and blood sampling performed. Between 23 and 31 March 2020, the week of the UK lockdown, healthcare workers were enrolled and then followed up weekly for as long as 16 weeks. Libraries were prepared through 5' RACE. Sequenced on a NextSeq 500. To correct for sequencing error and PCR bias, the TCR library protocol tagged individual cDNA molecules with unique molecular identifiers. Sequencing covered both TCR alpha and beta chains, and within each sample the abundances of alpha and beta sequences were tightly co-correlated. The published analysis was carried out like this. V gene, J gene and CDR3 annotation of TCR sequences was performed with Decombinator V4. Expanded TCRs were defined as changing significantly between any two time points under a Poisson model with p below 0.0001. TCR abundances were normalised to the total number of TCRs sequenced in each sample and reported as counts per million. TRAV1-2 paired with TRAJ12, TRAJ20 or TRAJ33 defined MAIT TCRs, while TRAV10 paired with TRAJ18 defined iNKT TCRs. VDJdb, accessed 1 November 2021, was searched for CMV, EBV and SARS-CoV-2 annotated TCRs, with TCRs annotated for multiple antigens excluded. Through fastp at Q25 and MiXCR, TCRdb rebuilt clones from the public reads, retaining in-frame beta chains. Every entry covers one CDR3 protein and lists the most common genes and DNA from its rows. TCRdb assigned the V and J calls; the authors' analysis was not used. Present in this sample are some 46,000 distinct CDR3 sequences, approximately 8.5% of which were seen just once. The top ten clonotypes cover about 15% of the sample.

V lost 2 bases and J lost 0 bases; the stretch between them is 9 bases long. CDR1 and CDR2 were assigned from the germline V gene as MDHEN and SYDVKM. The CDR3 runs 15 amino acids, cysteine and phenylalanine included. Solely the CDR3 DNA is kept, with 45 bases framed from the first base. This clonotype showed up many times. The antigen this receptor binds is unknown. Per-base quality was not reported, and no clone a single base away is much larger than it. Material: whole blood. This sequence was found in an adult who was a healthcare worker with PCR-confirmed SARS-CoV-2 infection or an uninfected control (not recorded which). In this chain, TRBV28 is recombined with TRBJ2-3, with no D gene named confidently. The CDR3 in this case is CASSLPIPSTDTQYF. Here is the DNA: TGTGCCAGCAGTTTACCCATACCCAGCACAGATACGCAGTATTTT.